This is a list of T cell receptor beta chains from one sample in a study of graft-versus-host responses after intestinal transplantation. The protocol was immunoSEQ multiplex PCR, while the TCRdb copy is restricted to in-frame clones and leaves out a portion. The sample contains approximately 130,000 clones, more than 90% of which appear only once. No antigen is known for these receptors. The material was unstimulated CD4+ T cells sorted from spleen or lymph node cells, obtained before intestinal transplant. The receptors originated from a human donor who received an intestinal transplant. Each CDR3 is given with its conserved first and last residue. The D gene is left open where the match is weak. Size tells how often a clone was seen (once, few, many) or the class of an expanded clone, and some rows leave it out.

CDR3 length: 18; V gene: TRBV7-8; J gene: TRBJ2-5; clone size: NA; D gene: TRBD2; CDR3 DNA: TGTGCCAGCAGCTTCAGACTAGCGGGGGGCATGGGGCAAGAGACCCAGTACTTC; CDR3 protein: CASSFRLAGGMGQETQYF
CDR3 length: 12; V gene: TRBV5-1; J gene: TRBJ1-2; clone size: NA; D gene: NA; CDR3 DNA: TGCGCCAGCAGACAGGGCGGGCAGGGCTACACCTTC; CDR3 protein: CASRQGGQGYTF
CDR3 length: 14; V gene: TRBV10-1; J gene: TRBJ2-7; clone size: NA; D gene: NA; CDR3 DNA: TGCGCCAGCAGTGTTTTCGCAGGGTCCTACGAGCAGTACTTC; CDR3 protein: CASSVFAGSYEQYF
CDR3 length: 14; V gene: TRBV5-1; J gene: TRBJ2-1; clone size: NA; D gene: TRBD1; CDR3 DNA: TGCGCCAGCAGCGGTCGGACAGGGGCGAATGAGCAGTTCTTC; CDR3 protein: CASSGRTGANEQFF
CDR3 length: 13; V gene: TRBV6-1; J gene: TRBJ1-1; clone size: NA; D gene: NA; CDR3 DNA: TGTGCCAGCCTGCGGTACATGAACACTGAAGCTTTCTTT; CDR3 protein: CASLRYMNTEAFF
CDR3 length: 15; V gene: TRBV6-1; J gene: TRBJ2-7; clone size: NA; D gene: TRBD1; CDR3 DNA: TGTGCCAGCAGTAGACAGGGGGCGCAATCCTACGAGCAGTACTTC; CDR3 protein: CASSRQGAQSYEQYF
CDR3 length: 13; V gene: TRBV5-1; J gene: TRBJ2-2; clone size: once; D gene: NA; CDR3 DNA: TGCGCCAGCAGCTTGGGACAGAACCGGGAGCTGTTTTTT; CDR3 protein: CASSLGQNRELFF
CDR3 length: 15; V gene: TRBV7-9; J gene: TRBJ2-7; clone size: NA; D gene: TRBD2; CDR3 DNA: TGTGCCAGCAGCTTAGTAGCGGGGGCGGGTTACGAGCAGTACTTC; CDR3 protein: CASSLVAGAGYEQYF
CDR3 length: 18; V gene: TRBV5-1; J gene: TRBJ2-5; clone size: NA; D gene: TRBD2; CDR3 DNA: TGCGCCAGCAGCTTACGTCCCGGGACTAGCGGGGGTGGGGAGACCCAGTACTTC; CDR3 protein: CASSLRPGTSGGGETQYF
CDR3 length: 12; V gene: TRBV2; J gene: TRBJ1-6; clone size: NA; D gene: NA; CDR3 DNA: TGTGCCAGCAGTCTCAGGAATTCACCCCTCCACTTT; CDR3 protein: CASSLRNSPLHF
CDR3 length: 12; V gene: TRBV2; J gene: TRBJ2-7; clone size: NA; D gene: NA; CDR3 DNA: TGTGCCAGCAGTGGGGCGGGGTTCGAGCAGTACTTC; CDR3 protein: CASSGAGFEQYF
CDR3 length: 15; V gene: TRBV4-1; J gene: TRBJ2-1; clone size: NA; D gene: NA; CDR3 DNA: TGCGCCAGCAGCTATCCGGGGAGCTCCTACAATGAGCAGTTCTTC; CDR3 protein: CASSYPGSSYNEQFF
CDR3 length: 15; V gene: TRBV14; J gene: TRBJ2-2; clone size: NA; D gene: NA; CDR3 DNA: TGTGCCAGCAGCCAAGTTCAGGCGTCGACCGGGGAGCTGTTTTTT; CDR3 protein: CASSQVQASTGELFF
CDR3 length: 16; V gene: TRBV11-3; J gene: TRBJ1-3; clone size: NA; D gene: NA; CDR3 DNA: TGTGCCAGCAGCTTAGACGGCCAAAGCTCTGGAAACACCATATATTTT; CDR3 protein: CASSLDGQSSGNTIYF
CDR3 length: 16; V gene: TRBV19; J gene: TRBJ2-1; clone size: NA; D gene: TRBD2; CDR3 DNA: TGTGCCAGTAGCCGGACTAGCGGGGGGGTATACCATGAGCAGTTCTTC; CDR3 protein: CASSRTSGGVYHEQFF
CDR3 length: 15; V gene: TRBV5-1; J gene: TRBJ1-1; clone size: few; D gene: TRBD1; CDR3 DNA: TGCGCCAGCAGCATAGGGACAGACATGAACACTGAAGCTTTCTTT; CDR3 protein: CASSIGTDMNTEAFF
CDR3 length: 14; V gene: TRBV18; J gene: TRBJ2-3; clone size: NA; D gene: NA; CDR3 DNA: TGTGCCAGCTCATCACGGGACAACACAGATACGCAGTATTTT; CDR3 protein: CASSSRDNTDTQYF
CDR3 length: 13; V gene: TRBV5-1; J gene: TRBJ2-3; clone size: NA; D gene: TRBD2; CDR3 DNA: TGCGCCAGCAGCGCAAGACTAGCGGTTACGCAGTATTTT; CDR3 protein: CASSARLAVTQYF
CDR3 length: 18; V gene: TRBV11-2; J gene: TRBJ2-1; clone size: NA; D gene: TRBD2; CDR3 DNA: TGTGCCAGCAGCTTAGACGCCGGGGGGGCCAGAACCTACAATGAGCAGTTCTTC; CDR3 protein: CASSLDAGGARTYNEQFF
CDR3 length: 14; V gene: TRBV5-4; J gene: TRBJ2-5; clone size: NA; D gene: TRBD2; CDR3 DNA: TGTGCCAGCAGCTTATCGGGGGGGAAAGAGACCCAGTACTTC; CDR3 protein: CASSLSGGKETQYF
CDR3 length: 16; V gene: TRBV6-5; J gene: TRBJ2-3; clone size: NA; D gene: TRBD2; CDR3 DNA: TGTGCCAGCAGTTACTCGCTTAGCGGGGTCACAGATACGCAGTATTTT; CDR3 protein: CASSYSLSGVTDTQYF
CDR3 length: 16; V gene: TRBV15; J gene: TRBJ2-3; clone size: NA; D gene: TRBD2; CDR3 DNA: TGTGCCACCAGTCCCGGGACTAGCGGGGGCACAGATACGCAGTATTTT; CDR3 protein: CATSPGTSGGTDTQYF
CDR3 length: 15; V gene: TRBV19; J gene: TRBJ1-6; clone size: few; D gene: TRBD1; CDR3 DNA: TGTGCCAGTAGTCCGCCGGGACAGGGGCTTTCACCCCTCCACTTT; CDR3 protein: CASSPPGQGLSPLHF
CDR3 length: 14; V gene: TRBV6-5; J gene: TRBJ2-7; clone size: once; D gene: TRBD2; CDR3 DNA: TGTGCCAGCAGTTACCTAGCGGGGCACTACGAGCAGTACTTC; CDR3 protein: CASSYLAGHYEQYF
CDR3 length: 13; V gene: TRBV6-1; J gene: TRBJ1-3; clone size: NA; D gene: NA; CDR3 DNA: TGTGCCAGTCTGAGTGTGGGTGGAAACACCATATATTTT; CDR3 protein: CASLSVGGNTIYF
CDR3 length: 14; V gene: TRBV19; J gene: TRBJ2-5; clone size: NA; D gene: TRBD1; CDR3 DNA: TGTGCCACGAGCCAGGGACAGGCCCTGGAGGCCCAGTACTTC; CDR3 protein: CATSQGQALEAQYF
CDR3 length: 13; V gene: TRBV19; J gene: TRBJ1-1; clone size: NA; D gene: NA; CDR3 DNA: TGTGCCAGTAGTATATCGTGGGACACTGAAGCTTTCTTT; CDR3 protein: CASSISWDTEAFF
CDR3 length: 15; V gene: TRBV6-1; J gene: TRBJ2-5; clone size: NA; D gene: TRBD2; CDR3 DNA: TGTGGGTCAGGACTAGCGGGGGCGGGACAAGAGACCCAGTACTTC; CDR3 protein: CGSGLAGAGQETQYF
CDR3 length: 15; V gene: TRBV19; J gene: TRBJ1-6; clone size: NA; D gene: NA; CDR3 DNA: TGTGCCAGTAGCACTGAGGCAAGCTATAATTCACCCCTCCACTTT; CDR3 protein: CASSTEASYNSPLHF
CDR3 length: 14; V gene: TRBV6-1; J gene: TRBJ2-1; clone size: NA; D gene: TRBD2; CDR3 DNA: TGTGCCAGCAGCATGCTAGCGGGGGGGAATGAGCAGTTCTTC; CDR3 protein: CASSMLAGGNEQFF
CDR3 length: 15; V gene: TRBV6-6; J gene: TRBJ1-1; clone size: once; D gene: NA; CDR3 DNA: TGTGCCAGCAGTTACATACGTAATAGGGGGACTGAAGCTTTCTTT; CDR3 protein: CASSYIRNRGTEAFF
CDR3 length: 14; V gene: TRBV18; J gene: TRBJ1-1; clone size: NA; D gene: NA; CDR3 DNA: TGTGCCAGCTCCTCTCTGGGGGCGGACACTGAAGCTTTCTTT; CDR3 protein: CASSSLGADTEAFF
CDR3 length: 17; V gene: TRBV18; J gene: TRBJ2-4; clone size: NA; D gene: TRBD2; CDR3 DNA: TGTGCCAGCTCACCACGTGCGACTAGCGGGGGGGTTAACATTCAGTACTTC; CDR3 protein: CASSPRATSGGVNIQYF
CDR3 length: 14; V gene: TRBV5-1; J gene: TRBJ1-1; clone size: NA; D gene: NA; CDR3 DNA: TGCGCCAGCAGCTTGGAAGGGGGGAACACTGAAGCTTTCTTT; CDR3 protein: CASSLEGGNTEAFF
CDR3 length: 15; V gene: TRBV10-3; J gene: TRBJ1-6; clone size: few; D gene: TRBD1; CDR3 DNA: TGTGCCATCACCGAGAAGGGACAGGGTGGTTCACCCCTCCACTTT; CDR3 protein: CAITEKGQGGSPLHF
CDR3 length: 14; V gene: TRBV6-1; J gene: TRBJ2-5; clone size: once; D gene: TRBD2; CDR3 DNA: TGTGCCAGCAGTCCCAGCGGGGGGAGGGAGACCCAGTACTTC; CDR3 protein: CASSPSGGRETQYF
CDR3 length: 15; V gene: TRBV15; J gene: TRBJ2-2; clone size: NA; D gene: TRBD2; CDR3 DNA: TGTGCCACCAAAGCGGGGGTCATGAACACCGGGGAGCTGTTTTTT; CDR3 protein: CATKAGVMNTGELFF
CDR3 length: 16; V gene: TRBV5-6; J gene: TRBJ2-1; clone size: NA; D gene: TRBD2; CDR3 DNA: TGTGCCAGCAGCTCCCAGACTAGCGGGCCCGGGAATGAGCAGTTCTTC; CDR3 protein: CASSSQTSGPGNEQFF
CDR3 length: 19; V gene: TRBV7-8; J gene: TRBJ1-6; clone size: NA; D gene: NA; CDR3 DNA: TGTGCCAGCAGTTATCAACCGACAGACACGAGCTCCTATAATTCACCCCTCCACTTT; CDR3 protein: CASSYQPTDTSSYNSPLHF
CDR3 length: 11; V gene: TRBV18; J gene: TRBJ2-5; clone size: NA; D gene: NA; CDR3 DNA: TGTGCCAGCTCACCAGGAGAGACCCAGTACTTC; CDR3 protein: CASSPGETQYF
CDR3 length: 11; V gene: TRBV11-2; J gene: TRBJ2-7; clone size: NA; D gene: NA; CDR3 DNA: TGTGCCAGCAGTCGTGCCTACGAGCAGTACTTC; CDR3 protein: CASSRAYEQYF
CDR3 length: 15; V gene: TRBV11-2; J gene: TRBJ2-1; clone size: once; D gene: NA; CDR3 DNA: TGTGCCAGCAGCTCCGTCTATAAGGAGTTCAATGAGCAGTTCTTC; CDR3 protein: CASSSVYKEFNEQFF
CDR3 length: 13; V gene: TRBV9; J gene: TRBJ1-3; clone size: NA; D gene: NA; CDR3 DNA: TGTGCCAGCAGCGTAGGTTACCTCGACACCATATATTTT; CDR3 protein: CASSVGYLDTIYF
CDR3 length: 11; V gene: TRBV29-1; J gene: TRBJ2-7; clone size: NA; D gene: TRBD2; CDR3 DNA: TGCAGCGTTGGGGGGGGGAACGAGCAGTACTTC; CDR3 protein: CSVGGGNEQYF
CDR3 length: 15; V gene: TRBV12-5; J gene: TRBJ1-1; clone size: NA; D gene: TRBD1; CDR3 DNA: TGTGCTAGTGGTTTGGTACGGACAGGGGGCCGTGAAGCTTTCTTT; CDR3 protein: CASGLVRTGGREAFF
CDR3 length: 15; V gene: TRBV7-2; J gene: TRBJ1-5; clone size: NA; D gene: NA; CDR3 DNA: TGTGCCAGCAGCTTGTGGTCAAATAGCAATCAGCCCCAGCATTTT; CDR3 protein: CASSLWSNSNQPQHF
CDR3 length: 14; V gene: TRBV10-3; J gene: TRBJ1-2; clone size: NA; D gene: TRBD1; CDR3 DNA: TGTGCCATCAGTGAGCAGGGGGGCATCGAGGGCTACACCTTC; CDR3 protein: CAISEQGGIEGYTF
CDR3 length: 16; V gene: TRBV10-2; J gene: TRBJ2-1; clone size: NA; D gene: TRBD2; CDR3 DNA: TGCGCCAGCAGTCAACCCCTAGCGGGGGGCGCTGGGGAGCAGTTCTTC; CDR3 protein: CASSQPLAGGAGEQFF
CDR3 length: 15; V gene: TRBV5-4; J gene: TRBJ2-7; clone size: NA; D gene: TRBD1; CDR3 DNA: TGTGCCAGCAGCACGGCCCGGGACAGCTCCTACGAGCAGTACTTC; CDR3 protein: CASSTARDSSYEQYF
CDR3 length: 13; V gene: TRBV7-9; J gene: TRBJ1-2; clone size: NA; D gene: NA; CDR3 DNA: TGTGCCAGCAGCTATAGCGGCGACTATGGCTACACCTTC; CDR3 protein: CASSYSGDYGYTF
CDR3 length: 13; V gene: TRBV27; J gene: TRBJ2-5; clone size: NA; D gene: TRBD1; CDR3 DNA: TGTGCCAGCAGTTCCGGACAGGCAAGGGCCCAGTACTTC; CDR3 protein: CASSSGQARAQYF
CDR3 length: 14; V gene: TRBV4-1; J gene: TRBJ2-7; clone size: once; D gene: NA; CDR3 DNA: TGCGCCAGCAGCCAAGATACTTACACCTACGAGCAGTACTTC; CDR3 protein: CASSQDTYTYEQYF